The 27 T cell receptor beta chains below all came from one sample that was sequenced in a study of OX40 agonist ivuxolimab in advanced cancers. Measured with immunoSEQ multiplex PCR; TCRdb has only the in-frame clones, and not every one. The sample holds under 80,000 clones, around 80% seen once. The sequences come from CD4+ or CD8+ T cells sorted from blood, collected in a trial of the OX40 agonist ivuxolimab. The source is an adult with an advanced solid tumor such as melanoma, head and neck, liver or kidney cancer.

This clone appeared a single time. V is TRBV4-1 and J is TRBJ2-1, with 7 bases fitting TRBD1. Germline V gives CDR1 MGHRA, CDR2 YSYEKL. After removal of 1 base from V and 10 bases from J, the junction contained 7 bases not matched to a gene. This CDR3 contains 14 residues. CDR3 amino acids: CASSQALRGREQFF. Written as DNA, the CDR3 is TGCGCCAGCAGCCAAGCTTTGAGGGGGCGAGAGCAGTTCTTC.

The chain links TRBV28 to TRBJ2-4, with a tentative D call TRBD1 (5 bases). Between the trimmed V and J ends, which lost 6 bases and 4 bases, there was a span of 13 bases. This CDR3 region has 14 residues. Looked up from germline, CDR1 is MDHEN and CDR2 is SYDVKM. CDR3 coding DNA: TGTGCCAGCAGCCGTCGACAGAGTAAAAACATTCAGTACTTC. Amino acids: CASSRRQSKNIQYF.

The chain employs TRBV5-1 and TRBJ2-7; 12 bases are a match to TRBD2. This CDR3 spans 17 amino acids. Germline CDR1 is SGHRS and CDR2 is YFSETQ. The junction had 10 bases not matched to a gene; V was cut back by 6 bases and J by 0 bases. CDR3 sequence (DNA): TGCGCCAGCAAAAGGGGGACTAGCGGGCAATACTCCTACGAGCAGTACTTC. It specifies CASKRGTSGQYSYEQYF.

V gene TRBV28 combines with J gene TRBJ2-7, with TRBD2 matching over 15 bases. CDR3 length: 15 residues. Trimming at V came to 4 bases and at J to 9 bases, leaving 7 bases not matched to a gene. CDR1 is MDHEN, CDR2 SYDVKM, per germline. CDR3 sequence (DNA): TGTGCCAGCAGTTCCTGGACTAGCGGGAGGGAAGGGCAGTACTTC. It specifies CASSSWTSGREGQYF.

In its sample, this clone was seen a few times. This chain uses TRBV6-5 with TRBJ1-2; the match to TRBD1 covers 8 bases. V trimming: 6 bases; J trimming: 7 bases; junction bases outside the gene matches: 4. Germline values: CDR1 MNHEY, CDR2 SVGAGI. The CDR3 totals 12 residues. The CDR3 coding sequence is TGTGCCAGCAGGACAGGGGAAAGTGGCTACACCTTC. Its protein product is CASRTGESGYTF.

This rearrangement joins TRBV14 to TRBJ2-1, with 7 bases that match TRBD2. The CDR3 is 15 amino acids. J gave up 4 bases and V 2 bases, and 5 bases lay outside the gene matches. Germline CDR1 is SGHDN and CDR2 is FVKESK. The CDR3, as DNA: TGTGCCAGCAGCCAATATCTAGCGGCATACAATGAGCAGTTCTTC. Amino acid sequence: CASSQYLAAYNEQFF. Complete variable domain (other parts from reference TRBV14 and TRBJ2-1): EAGVTQFPSHSVIEKGQTVTLRCDPISGHDNLYWYRRVMGKEIKFLLHFVKESKQDESGMPNNRFLAERTGGTYSTLKVQPAELEDSGVYFCASSQYLAAYNEQFFGPGTRLTVL.

As DNA, the CDR3 is TGTGCCAGCAGCCAGGGATCCCGAACCGGGGAGCTGTTTTTT. Translated: CASSQGSRTGELFF. The chain is built from TRBV11-2 and TRBJ2-2, with D perhaps matching TRBD1 (5 bases). V was cut by 5 bases and J by 5 bases, with 12 bases left in between. Germline values: CDR1 SGHAT, CDR2 FQNNGV. This CDR3 has 14 amino acids. Full variable domain (outside the CDR3, taken from reference TRBV11-2 and TRBJ2-2): EAGVAQSPRYKIIEKRQSVAFWCNPISGHATLYWYQQILGQGPKLLIQFQNNGVVDDSQLPKDRFSAERLKGVDSTLKIQPAKLEDSAVYLCASSQGSRTGELFFGEGSRLTVL.

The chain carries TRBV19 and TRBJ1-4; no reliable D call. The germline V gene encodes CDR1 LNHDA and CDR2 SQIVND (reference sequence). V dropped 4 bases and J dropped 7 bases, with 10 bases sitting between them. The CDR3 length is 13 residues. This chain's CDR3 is CASSTSYTEKLFF. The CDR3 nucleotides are TGTGCCAGTAGTACCTCCTATACTGAAAAACTGTTTTTT.

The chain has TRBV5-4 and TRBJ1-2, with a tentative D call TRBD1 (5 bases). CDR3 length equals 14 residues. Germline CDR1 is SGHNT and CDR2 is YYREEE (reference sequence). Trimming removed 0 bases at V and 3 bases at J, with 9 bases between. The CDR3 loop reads CASSLVGRDYGYTF. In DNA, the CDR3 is TGTGCCAGCAGCTTGGTGGGGCGGGACTATGGCTACACCTTC. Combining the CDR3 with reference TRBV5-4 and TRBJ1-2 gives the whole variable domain ETGVTQSPTHLIKTRGQQVTLRCSSQSGHNTVSWYQQALGQGPQFIFQYYREEENGRGNFPPRFSGLQFPNYSSELNVNALELDDSALYLCASSLVGRDYGYTFGSGTRLTVV.

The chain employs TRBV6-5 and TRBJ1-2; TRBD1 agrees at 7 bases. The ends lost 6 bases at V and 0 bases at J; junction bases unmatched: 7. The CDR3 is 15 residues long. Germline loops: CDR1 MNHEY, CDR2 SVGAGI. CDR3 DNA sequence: TGTGCCAGCAGCCCATGGGACAGATCTAACTATGGCTACACCTTC. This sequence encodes CASSPWDRSNYGYTF.

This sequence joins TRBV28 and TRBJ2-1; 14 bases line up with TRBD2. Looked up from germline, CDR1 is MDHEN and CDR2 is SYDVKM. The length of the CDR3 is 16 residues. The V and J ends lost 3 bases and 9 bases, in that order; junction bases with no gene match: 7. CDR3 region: CASSFRLAGGHGEQFF. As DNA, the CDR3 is TGTGCCAGCAGTTTCCGACTAGCGGGGGGGCATGGTGAGCAGTTCTTC.

The CDR3 region is CASSLSTGGLETQYF. In DNA, the CDR3 is TGTGCCAGCAGCTTGTCGACAGGGGGTCTGGAGACCCAGTACTTC. The chain links TRBV5-5 to TRBJ2-5; 9 positions match TRBD1. In germline, CDR1 is SGHKS, CDR2 YYEKEE (reference sequence). CDR3 size: 15 residues. Trimming cost V 1 base and J 5 bases; bases outside gene matches: 6.

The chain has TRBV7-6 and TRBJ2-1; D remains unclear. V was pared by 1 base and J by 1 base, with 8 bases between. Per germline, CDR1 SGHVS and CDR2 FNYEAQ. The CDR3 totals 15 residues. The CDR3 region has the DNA TGTGCCAGCAGCTTAGAGGTCAGTTCCTACAATGAGCAGTTCTTC. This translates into CASSLEVSSYNEQFF. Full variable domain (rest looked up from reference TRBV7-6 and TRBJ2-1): GAGVSQSPRYKVTKRGQDVALRCDPISGHVSLYWYRQALGQGPEFLTYFNYEAQQDKSGLPNDRFSAERPEGSISTLTIQRTEQRDSAMYRCASSLEVSSYNEQFFGPGTRLTVL.

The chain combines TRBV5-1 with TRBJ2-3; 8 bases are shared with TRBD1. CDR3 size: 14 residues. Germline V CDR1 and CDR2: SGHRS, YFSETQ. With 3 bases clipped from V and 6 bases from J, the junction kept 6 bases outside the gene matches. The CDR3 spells CASSSGTGSDTQYF. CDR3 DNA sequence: TGCGCCAGCAGCTCCGGGACAGGATCTGATACGCAGTATTTT.

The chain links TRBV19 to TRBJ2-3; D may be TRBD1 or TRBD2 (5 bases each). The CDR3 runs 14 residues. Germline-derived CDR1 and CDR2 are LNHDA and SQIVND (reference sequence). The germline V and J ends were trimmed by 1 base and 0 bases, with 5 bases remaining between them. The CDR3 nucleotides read TGTGCCAGTAGTATAGGGGGGAGCACAGATACGCAGTATTTT. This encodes CASSIGGSTDTQYF.

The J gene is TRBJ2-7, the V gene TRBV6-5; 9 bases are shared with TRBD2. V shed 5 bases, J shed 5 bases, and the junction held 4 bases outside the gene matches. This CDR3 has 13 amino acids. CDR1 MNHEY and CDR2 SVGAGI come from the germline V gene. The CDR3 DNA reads TGTGCCAGCAGTGGCAGCGGGAGGAACGAGCAGTACTTC. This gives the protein CASSGSGRNEQYF.

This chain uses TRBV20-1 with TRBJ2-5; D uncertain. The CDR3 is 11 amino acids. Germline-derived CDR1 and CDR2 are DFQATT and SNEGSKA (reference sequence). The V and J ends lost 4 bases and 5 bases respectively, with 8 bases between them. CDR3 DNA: TGCAGTGCTACAAGGGTTGAGACCCAGTACTTC. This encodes CSATRVETQYF.

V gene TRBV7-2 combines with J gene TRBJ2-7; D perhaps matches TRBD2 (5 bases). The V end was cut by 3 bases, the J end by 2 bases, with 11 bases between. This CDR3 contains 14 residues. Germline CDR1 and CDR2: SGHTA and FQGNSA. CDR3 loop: CASSFTPGAYEQYF. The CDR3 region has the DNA TGTGCCAGCAGCTTTACACCCGGGGCCTACGAGCAGTACTTC.

Here the CDR3 DNA reads TGTGCCAGCAGCTTAGCAGGGAGCACCGGGGAGCTGTTTTTT. Encoded protein: CASSLAGSTGELFF. The rearrangement uses TRBV5-8 and TRBJ2-2, with D perhaps given as TRBD1 or TRBD2 (5 bases each). Germline values: CDR1 SGHTS, CDR2 YDEGEE. Trimming took 2 bases from V and 4 from J, leaving 9 bases between them. The CDR3 runs to 14 residues.

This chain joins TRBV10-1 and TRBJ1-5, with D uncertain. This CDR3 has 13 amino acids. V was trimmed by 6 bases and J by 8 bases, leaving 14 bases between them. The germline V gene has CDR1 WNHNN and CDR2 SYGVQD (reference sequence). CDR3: CASRPGKKKPQHF. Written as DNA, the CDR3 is TGCGCCAGCAGGCCTGGGAAAAAGAAGCCCCAGCATTTT.

The CDR3 spells CASSLIGGPSGNTIYF. As DNA, the CDR3 is TGTGCCAGCAGCTTAATCGGGGGTCCCTCTGGAAACACCATATATTTT. This chain links TRBV7-8 with TRBJ1-3; a weak D match, TRBD1 (5 bases). Trimming took off 2 bases at V and 0 bases at J, with 11 bases between the two ends. Per germline, CDR1 SGHVS and CDR2 FQNEAQ. CDR3 length: 16 amino acids.

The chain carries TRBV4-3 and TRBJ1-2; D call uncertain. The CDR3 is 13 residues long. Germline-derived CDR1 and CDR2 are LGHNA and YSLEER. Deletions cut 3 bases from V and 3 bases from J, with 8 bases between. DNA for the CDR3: TGCGCCAGCAGCCACGGAAGGGACTATGGCTACACCTTC. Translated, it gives CASSHGRDYGYTF.

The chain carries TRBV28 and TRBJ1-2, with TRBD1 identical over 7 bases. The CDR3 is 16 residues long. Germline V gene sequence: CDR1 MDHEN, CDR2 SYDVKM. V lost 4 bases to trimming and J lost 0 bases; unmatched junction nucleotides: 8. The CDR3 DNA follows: TGTGCCAGCAGTTCAGGGGGTCTAACGACTAACTATGGCTACACCTTC. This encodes CASSSGGLTTNYGYTF.

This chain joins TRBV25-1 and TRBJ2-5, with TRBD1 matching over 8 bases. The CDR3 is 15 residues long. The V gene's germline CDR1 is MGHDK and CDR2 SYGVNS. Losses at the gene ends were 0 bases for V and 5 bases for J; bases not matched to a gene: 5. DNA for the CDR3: TGTGCCAGCAGTGAATATCGACAGGGGTTGGAGACCCAGTACTTC. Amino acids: CASSEYRQGLETQYF.

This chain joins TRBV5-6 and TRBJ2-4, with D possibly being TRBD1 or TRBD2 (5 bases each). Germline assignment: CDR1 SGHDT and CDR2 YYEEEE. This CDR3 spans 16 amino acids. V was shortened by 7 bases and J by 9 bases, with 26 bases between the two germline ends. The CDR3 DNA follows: TGTGCCAGCCATAGGAGAACCCAGGGTTTAGGAGGCATTCAGTACTTC. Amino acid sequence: CASHRRTQGLGGIQYF. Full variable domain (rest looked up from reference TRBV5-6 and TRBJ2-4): DAGVTQSPTHLIKTRGQQVTLRCSPKSGHDTVSWYQQALGQGPQFIFQYYEEEERQRGNFPDRFSGHQFPNYSSELNVNALLLGDSALYLCASHRRTQGLGGIQYFGAGTRLSVL.

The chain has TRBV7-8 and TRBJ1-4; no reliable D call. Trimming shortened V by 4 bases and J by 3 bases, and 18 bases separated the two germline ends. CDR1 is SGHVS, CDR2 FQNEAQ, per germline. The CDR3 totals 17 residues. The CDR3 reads CASSSATGVPPNEKLFF. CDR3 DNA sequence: TGTGCCAGCAGCTCCGCTACTGGGGTTCCACCTAATGAAAAACTGTTTTTT.

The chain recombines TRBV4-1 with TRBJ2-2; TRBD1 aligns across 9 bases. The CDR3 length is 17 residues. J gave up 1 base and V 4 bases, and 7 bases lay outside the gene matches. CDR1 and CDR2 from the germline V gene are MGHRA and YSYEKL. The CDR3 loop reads CASSLLGTGRNTGELFF. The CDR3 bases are TGCGCCAGCAGCCTTCTAGGGACAGGGCGGAACACCGGGGAGCTGTTTTTT.